A selection of T cell receptor beta chains follows, all from one sample in a study of blood T cells in healthy people across ages. MiXCR, run by TCRdb on the 5' RACE reads, gives a single entry per CDR3 protein. Of about 1.8 million distinct CDR3 sequences listed, about 49% were seen once; the top ten hold 2.1%. Source material: blood. The receptor set was obtained from a woman in her forties in good health. The CDR3 runs from the conserved cysteine through the conserved F or W. The D gene is left open where the match is weak. Not every row has a clone size; where given, it reads once, few, many or a size class.

J gene	D gene	clone size	V gene	CDR3 protein	CDR3 DNA
TRBJ2-3	.	.	TRBV29-1	CSGEGHSTDTQYF	TGCAGCGGTGAGGGGCATAGCACAGATACGCAGTATTTT
TRBJ2-5	TRBD2	.	TRBV15	CATSRAQAGGPQTQYF	TGTGCCACCAGCAGAGCCCAGGCGGGGGGGCCACAGACCCAGTACTTC
TRBJ1-2	.	many	TRBV6-5	CASSPMDGYGYTF	TGTGCCAGCAGCCCAATGGACGGCTATGGCTACACCTTC
TRBJ2-5	TRBD2	.	TRBV28	CASKGLAKTQYF	TGTGCCAGCAAGGGACTAGCAAAGACCCAGTACTTC
TRBJ2-3	TRBD2	.	TRBV6-1	CASSALTSGGTDTQYF	TGTGCCAGCAGTGCATTGACTAGCGGGGGCACAGATACGCAGTATTTT
TRBJ2-7	.	.	TRBV2	CASSVQRYEQYF	TGTGCCAGCAGTGTACAGAGATACGAGCAGTACTTC
TRBJ1-6	.	.	TRBV5-6	CASSLGLLDNSPLHF	TGTGCCAGCAGCTTGGGGTTGCTCGATAATTCACCCCTCCACTTT
TRBJ1-4	.	.	TRBV25-1	CASSEAVTTKKLFF	TGTGCCAGCAGTGAGGCAGTCACTACTAAAAAACTGTTTTTT
TRBJ2-7	TRBD1	.	TRBV10-3	CAISEGTGFAYEQYF	TGTGCCATCAGTGAAGGGACAGGCTTTGCCTACGAGCAGTACTTC
TRBJ2-5	.	few	TRBV3-1	CASGTGGQVKTQYF	TGTGCCAGCGGTACGGGGGGACAGGTGAAGACCCAGTACTTC
TRBJ2-1	.	few	TRBV20-1	CSARRAQRNEQFF	TGCAGTGCCCGGCGGGCACAACGCAATGAGCAGTTCTTC
TRBJ2-1	TRBD2	.	TRBV5-6	CASSLTVLAGQNEQFF	TGTGCCAGCAGCTTGACGGTGCTAGCGGGGCAGAATGAGCAGTTCTTC
TRBJ2-4	TRBD2	few	TRBV7-2	CASSLVRSSGGELAKNIQYF	TGTGCCAGCAGCTTAGTTAGGTCTAGCGGGGGGGAACTAGCCAAAAACATTCAGTACTTC
TRBJ1-5	.	.	TRBV27	CASSAGLPDGNQPQHF	TGTGCCAGCAGTGCGGGTTTGCCCGATGGCAATCAGCCCCAGCATTTT
TRBJ2-5	TRBD1	.	TRBV9	CAGSVGMGTAEETQYF	TGTGCCGGCAGCGTAGGTATGGGGACAGCGGAAGAGACCCAGTACTTC
TRBJ2-7	.	.	TRBV27	CASTPFEGPYEQYF	TGTGCCAGCACCCCTTTTGAAGGGCCTTACGAGCAGTACTTC
TRBJ2-7	TRBD1	.	TRBV7-6	CASSLGTGYPYEQYF	TGTGCCAGCAGCTTAGGGACAGGGTACCCCTACGAGCAGTACTTC
TRBJ2-1	TRBD2	.	TRBV7-8	CASSLNSGSSYNEQFF	TGTGCCAGCAGCTTGAATAGCGGGTCCTCCTACAATGAGCAGTTCTTC
TRBJ2-5	.	.	TRBV7-2	CASSRWEETQYF	TGTGCCAGCAGCCGATGGGAAGAGACCCAGTACTTC
TRBJ2-3	.	.	TRBV7-2	CASSLRGSSGITDTQYF	TGTGCCAGCAGCCTGAGAGGGAGTAGCGGAATCACAGATACGCAGTATTTT
TRBJ2-5	TRBD2	.	TRBV11-3	CASSPRGTPNEQYF	TGTGCCAGCAGCCCGCGGGGGACCCCCAATGAGCAGTACTTC
TRBJ1-1	.	.	TRBV11-2	CASSRGRGSVDTEAFF	TGTGCCAGCAGCCGGGGCAGAGGGAGTGTGGACACTGAAGCTTTCTTT
TRBJ2-5	TRBD1	.	TRBV12-3/TRBV12-4	CASSPVTGTGQETQYF	TGTGCCAGCAGTCCGGTTACCGGGACAGGGCAAGAGACCCAGTACTTC
TRBJ2-5	.	few	TRBV9	CASSVVGTGVQETQYF	TGTGCCAGCAGCGTAGTGGGGACGGGGGTCCAAGAGACCCAGTACTTC
TRBJ1-2	TRBD1	few	TRBV20-1	CSADRGSNYGYTF	TGCAGTGCTGACAGGGGGTCTAACTATGGCTACACCTTC
TRBJ2-1	TRBD2	few	TRBV7-6	CASSLVPHVRGGSYNEQFF	TGTGCCAGCAGCTTAGTACCCCACGTGCGGGGGGGCTCCTACAATGAGCAGTTCTTC
TRBJ2-7	TRBD2	few	TRBV29-1	CSVKAGAPEQYF	TGCAGCGTTAAAGCGGGGGCTCCCGAGCAGTACTTC
TRBJ1-1	.	.	TRBV9	CASSVRGSGKTEAFF	TGTGCCAGCAGCGTAAGGGGGTCGGGGAAGACTGAAGCTTTCTTT
TRBJ2-5	TRBD2	.	TRBV4-3	CASSQPGLAGANEQYF	TGCGCCAGCAGCCAACCCGGACTAGCGGGGGCCAATGAGCAGTACTTC
TRBJ2-7	.	.	TRBV11-1	CASSGETGYYEQYF	TGTGCCAGCAGTGGGGAAACGGGGTACTACGAGCAGTACTTC
TRBJ1-2	TRBD1	once	TRBV11-2	CASSSSGQGARFNGYTF	TGTGCCAGCAGCTCAAGCGGACAGGGGGCCCGCTTCAATGGCTACACCTTC
TRBJ2-3	.	few	TRBV29-1	CSFEQPSTDTQYF	TGCAGCTTCGAACAGCCGAGCACAGATACGCAGTATTTT
TRBJ1-2	TRBD1	.	TRBV3-1	CASSPGGMYGYTF	TGTGCCAGCAGCCCAGGGGGCATGTATGGCTACACCTTC
TRBJ2-1	.	few	TRBV7-9	CASSKNPKEVTYNEQFF	TGTGCCAGCAGCAAAAACCCCAAGGAGGTCACCTACAATGAGCAGTTCTTC
TRBJ2-1	TRBD2	.	TRBV6-5	CASSYASGGVEQFF	TGTGCCAGCAGTTACGCTAGCGGGGGGGTTGAGCAGTTCTTC
TRBJ2-1	.	.	TRBV11-2	CASSSLLGGLSGNEQFF	TGTGCCAGCAGCTCCCTCCTAGGGGGACTATCTGGGAATGAGCAGTTCTTC
TRBJ2-6	.	.	TRBV6-5	CASSYYSLSSGANVLTF	TGTGCCAGCAGTTATTATAGTCTTAGCTCTGGGGCCAACGTCCTGACTTTC
TRBJ2-7	TRBD2	.	TRBV20-1	CSARTASGGQYF	TGCAGTGCTAGGACCGCTAGCGGGGGGCAGTACTTC
TRBJ1-5	.	few	TRBV7-2	CASSPRDSGGNQPQHF	TGTGCCAGCAGCCCCCGGGACTCGGGAGGGAATCAGCCCCAGCATTTT
TRBJ2-3	TRBD2	once	TRBV11-2	CASSPGRGGRLDTQYF	TGTGCCAGCAGCCCTGGACGGGGGGGAAGGTTAGATACGCAGTATTTT
TRBJ2-1	TRBD2	.	TRBV3-1	CASSRGRGATSYNEQFF	TGTGCCAGCAGCCGGGGGCGGGGGGCCACTTCCTACAATGAGCAGTTCTTC
TRBJ2-3	.	.	TRBV12-3/TRBV12-4	CASSLEEGGTDTQYF	TGTGCCAGCAGCCTGGAGGAGGGGGGCACAGATACGCAGTATTTT
TRBJ1-4	.	.	TRBV10-3	CAISDTGATNEKLFF	TGTGCCATCAGTGACACAGGCGCAACTAATGAAAAACTGTTTTTT
TRBJ1-1	.	.	TRBV7-3	CASSLSPPAGAFF	TGTGCCAGCAGCTTATCCCCCCCAGCTGGAGCTTTCTTT
TRBJ2-7	TRBD1	few	TRBV20-1	CSAMDRVYYEQYF	TGCAGTGCCATGGACAGGGTCTACTACGAGCAGTACTTC